The 26 T cell receptor beta chains below were found in one sample sequenced in a study of blood T cell repertoires in COVID-19. The data were produced by immunoSEQ multiplex PCR, yet TCRdb's version contains in-frame clones alone and is incomplete. This table has 130,000 or so clones, around 89% appearing once. The sample taken for sequencing was peripheral blood. The source of these receptors is a man aged 45-65 years with acute or convalescent COVID-19.

V usage is TRBV24-1 and J usage is TRBJ2-2, with 9 nucleotides matching TRBD1. CDR1 and CDR2 from the germline V gene are KGHDR and SFDVKD. The junction had 7 bases not matched to a gene; V was cut back by 4 bases and J by 5 bases. There are 16 residues in the CDR3. The CDR3: CATSDPGQGKTGELFF. DNA for the CDR3: TGTGCCACCAGTGACCCGGGACAGGGAAAGACCGGGGAGCTGTTTTTT.

The chain carries TRBV27 and TRBJ2-7; a possible D gene is TRBD2 (5 bases). Trimming stripped 4 bases from V and 3 bases from J, with 16 bases between. This CDR3 has 15 residues. Germline V gene lookup returns CDR1 MNHEY and CDR2 SMNVEV (reference sequence). The CDR3 protein is CASSSERRGGYEQYF. CDR3 nucleotide sequence: TGTGCCAGCAGTTCAGAACGGCGTGGAGGCTACGAGCAGTACTTC.

This clone was observed once. This chain links TRBV29-1 with TRBJ2-7; 9 bases agree with TRBD1. Trimming at V came to 2 bases and at J to 5 bases, leaving 10 bases not matched to a gene. The germline V gene encodes CDR1 SQVTM and CDR2 ANQGSEA. The CDR3 has 15 amino acids. The CDR3 protein is CSVEFSGQGTHEQYF. The CDR3 region has the DNA TGCAGCGTTGAATTTTCGGGACAGGGTACCCACGAGCAGTACTTC.

This chain connects TRBV2 to TRBJ2-7; D gene ambiguous. CDR1 and CDR2 from the germline V gene are SNHLY and FYNNEI. Trimming left V 7 bases short and J 4 bases short, with 20 bases between. This CDR3 is 15 amino acids long. The CDR3 DNA is TGTGCCAGCATTTATCAGGAATTTAATTTTTACGAGCAGTACTTC. This sequence encodes CASIYQEFNFYEQYF.

The chain couples TRBV15 to TRBJ2-7, with a possible D match to TRBD2 (5 bases). CDR1 is LNHNV and CDR2 is YYDKDF in the germline V gene (reference sequence). The CDR3 runs to 13 residues. With 3 bases removed from V and 6 bases from J, the gap between germline ends came to 12 bases. CDR3 DNA: TGTGCCACCAGCAGGATTTCCGGGATCGAGCAGTACTTC. It encodes CATSRISGIEQYF.

This clone has only one observation. The chain employs TRBV5-1 and TRBJ2-3; D not certain. CDR3 length: 14 amino acids. The V gene lost 0 bases and the J gene lost 0 bases, with 5 bases spanning the gap. Germline CDR1 reads SGHRS; CDR2 reads YFSETQ. The DNA of the CDR3 is TGCGCCAGCAGCTTGGCCATTAGCACAGATACGCAGTATTTT. It encodes CASSLAISTDTQYF. Based on the CDR3 plus reference TRBV5-1 and TRBJ2-3, the full variable domain is KAGVTQTPRYLIKTRGQQVTLSCSPISGHRSVSWYQQTPGQGLQFLFEYFSETQRNKGNFPGRFSGRQFSNSRSEMNVSTLELGDSALYLCASSLAISTDTQYFGPGTRLTVL.

This clone came up a few times. The V call is TRBV28, the J call TRBJ1-2, with TRBD1 identical over 9 bases. This CDR3 is 14 amino acids long. V was pared by 4 bases and J by 5 bases, with 5 bases of the junction left unmatched. In germline, CDR1 is MDHEN, CDR2 SYDVKM. As DNA, the CDR3 is TGTGCCAGCAGTTGGGGGACAGGGACGTATGGCTACACCTTC. Encoded protein: CASSWGTGTYGYTF.

The chain is built from TRBV4-1 and TRBJ1-1; tentative D call: TRBD1 (6 bases). This CDR3 is 15 amino acids long. The ends were cut back, 7 bases at V and 5 bases at J, with 20 bases in the middle. CDR1 and CDR2 from the germline V gene are MGHRA and YSYEKL. The CDR3 DNA reads TGCGCCAGCAATCCTACGGGGGGCCGCAAGACTGAAGCTTTCTTT. Its translation: CASNPTGGRKTEAFF.

The rearrangement joins TRBV25-1 to TRBJ2-5; 7 nucleotides line up with TRBD1. Germline values: CDR1 MGHDK, CDR2 SYGVNS. V trimming: 3 bases; J trimming: 5 bases; junction bases outside the gene matches: 6. There are 14 residues in the CDR3. The CDR3 protein is CASSDPTGTETQYF. The CDR3 nucleotides are TGTGCCAGCAGTGATCCGACAGGGACGGAGACCCAGTACTTC.

Written as DNA, the CDR3 is TGTGCCAGCAGCGCCTTGACAGGGTCCTATGGCTACACCTTC. Protein: CASSALTGSYGYTF. The rearrangement links TRBV27 to TRBJ1-2; 7 bases are a match to TRBD1. CDR1 is MNHEY, CDR2 SMNVEV, per germline (reference sequence). The V segment lost 6 bases and the J segment 4 bases; nucleotides outside the gene matches: 8. This CDR3 is built from 14 residues.

The CDR3 spells CASSPPSGRMYEQYF. DNA for the CDR3: TGTGCCAGCAGCCCCCCTAGCGGCAGAATGTACGAGCAGTACTTC. V and J are TRBV6-5 and TRBJ2-7, with 7 bases aligning to TRBD2. The CDR3 totals 15 residues. Germline CDR1 and CDR2: MNHEY and SVGAGI. V was clipped by 6 bases and J by 4 bases; unmatched bases: 12.

The V and J genes are TRBV19 and TRBJ1-2; possibly TRBD1 for D (6 bases). Trimming pared 5 bases from V and 0 bases from J, leaving 13 bases between. Germline lookup yields CDR1 LNHDA and CDR2 SQIVND (reference sequence). The CDR3 covers 15 residues. The CDR3 nucleotides read TGTGCCAGTAGTCTGGGACACCCGGCTAACTATGGCTACACCTTC. It is translated as CASSLGHPANYGYTF. Using reference TRBV19 and TRBJ1-2 for the parts outside the CDR3, the full variable domain is DGGITQSPKYLFRKEGQNVTLSCEQNLNHDAMYWYRQDPGQGLRLIYYSQIVNDFQKGDIAEGYSVSREKKESFPLTVTSAQKNPTAFYLCASSLGHPANYGYTFGSGTRLTVV.

For the CDR3, the DNA is TGTGCCAGCAGCGTAGACCAGGAAAGCTATGGCTACACCTTC. The encoded protein is CASSVDQESYGYTF. The rearrangement links TRBV9 to TRBJ1-2; D not certain. The ends were cut back, 0 bases at V and 4 bases at J, with 10 bases in the middle. This CDR3 has 14 amino acids. Germline loops: CDR1 SGDLS, CDR2 YYNGEE.

A single count supports this clone. The V gene is TRBV5-1, the J gene TRBJ2-3; possibly TRBD2 for D (5 bases). V was pared by 3 bases and J by 0 bases, with 8 bases between. The germline V gene has CDR1 SGHRS and CDR2 YFSETQ. CDR3 size: 14 residues. CDR3 in amino acids: CASSSGESTDTQYF. The CDR3 nucleotides are TGCGCCAGCAGCTCCGGGGAAAGCACAGATACGCAGTATTTT.

The chain uses TRBV12-3 or TRBV12-4 and TRBJ1-1; 8 nucleotides line up with TRBD1. CDR3 length: 12 amino acids. Trimming removed 5 bases from V and 11 bases from J; junction bases left unmatched: 7. CDR3 amino acids: CASSVSGQAAFF. In DNA form, the CDR3 reads TGTGCCAGCAGTGTTTCGGGACAGGCGGCTTTCTTT.

V and J are TRBV5-1 and TRBJ1-2; no definite D call. The CDR3 contains 16 residues. V gave up 0 bases and J gave up 5 bases, with 17 bases separating them. Germline CDR1 is SGHRS and CDR2 is YFSETQ. CDR3 region: CASSLAGGRRGYGYTF. For the CDR3, the DNA is TGCGCCAGCAGCTTGGCCGGTGGCAGGAGAGGGTATGGCTACACCTTC.

The CDR3 DNA reads TGTGCCAGCAGCCCCTACGGGATCTTTAACGAGCAGTACTTC. Translating gives CASSPYGIFNEQYF. The chain combines TRBV2 with TRBJ2-7; D might be TRBD2 (5 bases). Trimming removed 6 bases at V and 5 bases at J, with 17 bases between. CDR3 length: 14 residues. The germline V gene encodes CDR1 SNHLY and CDR2 FYNNEI.

The chain employs TRBV11-1 and TRBJ2-7, with 8 bases lining up with TRBD2. CDR3 length: 13 amino acids. The V gene end was trimmed by 3 bases and the J gene end by 2 bases; junction bases not matched to a gene: 0. Looked up from germline, CDR1 is SGHAT and CDR2 is FQDESV (reference sequence). CDR3 DNA: TGTGCCAGCAGCTTTAGCGGGACCTACGAGCAGTACTTC. Translated, it gives CASSFSGTYEQYF.

V usage is TRBV28 and J usage is TRBJ2-5, with 16 nucleotides matching TRBD2. The CDR3 is made up of 18 amino acids. The V and J ends lost 5 bases and 5 bases, in that order; junction bases with no gene match: 11. The germline V gene encodes CDR1 MDHEN and CDR2 SYDVKM. CDR3 coding DNA: TGTGCCAGCAGTCCCGGGACTAGCGGGAGGGTCGCGTGGGAGACCCAGTACTTC. Protein: CASSPGTSGRVAWETQYF.

As concerns this clone: The sample carries other DNA sequences with the same CDR3. The chain carries TRBV4-1 and TRBJ1-2; 7 bases match TRBD1. CDR1 and CDR2 (germline): MGHRA, YSYEKL. V was pared by 2 bases and J by 4 bases, with 1 base of the junction left unmatched. The CDR3 has 13 residues. The CDR3 sequence: CASSQTGVYGYTF. Here the CDR3 DNA reads TGCGCCAGCAGCCAAACAGGGGTCTATGGCTACACCTTC.

The gene calls are TRBV5-1 and TRBJ1-1; possibly TRBD1 for D (6 bases). V shed 4 bases and J shed 4 bases, with 14 bases lying between them. There are 14 residues in the CDR3. Germline CDR1 and CDR2: SGHRS and YFSETQ. DNA for the CDR3: TGCGCCAGCAGCCGAACAGGGCTAATCACTGAAGCTTTCTTT. Protein product: CASSRTGLITEAFF.

This clone was observed at least ten times. This chain connects TRBV6-6 to TRBJ1-1; D call uncertain. Trimming left V 6 bases short and J 1 base short, with 15 bases between. The CDR3 loop spans 15 amino acids. Germline V gives CDR1 MNHNY, CDR2 SVGAGI (reference sequence). The CDR3 nucleotides are TGTGCCAGCAGCGGAGGCCTCCATGGGAACACTGAAGCTTTCTTT. This translates into CASSGGLHGNTEAFF.

The chain combines TRBV11-2 with TRBJ1-5; TRBD1 aligns across 7 bases. V shed 5 bases, J shed 7 bases, and the junction held 5 bases outside the gene matches. This CDR3 is 13 amino acids long. Germline V gene sequence: CDR1 SGHAT, CDR2 FQNNGV. The CDR3 coding sequence is TGTGCCAGCAGCGGGACAGTGTACCAGCCCCAGCATTTT. It codes for CASSGTVYQPQHF.

The chain is built from TRBV2 and TRBJ2-1; 10 nucleotides agree with TRBD2. CDR1 and CDR2 (germline): SNHLY, FYNNEI. The CDR3 is 15 residues long. V lost 6 bases and J lost 8; bases outside the gene matches: 10. In DNA form, the CDR3 reads TGTGCCAGCAGACTAGCGGGGTCACCCGGGGATGAGCAGTTCTTC. It encodes CASRLAGSPGDEQFF.

V gene TRBV6-5 combines with J gene TRBJ2-3, with D possibly being TRBD1 (6 bases). The CDR3 sequence is 14 residues long. The V end was cut by 6 bases, the J end by 2 bases, with 12 bases between. Per germline, CDR1 MNHEY and CDR2 SVGAGI. The CDR3 protein is CASSYRDTTDTQYF. The DNA of the CDR3 is TGTGCCAGCAGCTATAGGGACACCACAGATACGCAGTATTTT.

This clone showed up just once. This chain uses TRBV28 with TRBJ2-6; D call uncertain. This CDR3 is built from 16 residues. CDR1 MDHEN and CDR2 SYDVKM come from the germline V gene. V shed 6 bases and J shed 0 bases, with 12 bases lying between them. The CDR3 is CASRTPTSSGANVLTF. Written as DNA, the CDR3 is TGTGCCAGCAGGACTCCAACGAGCTCTGGGGCCAACGTCCTGACTTTC.